This T cell receptor beta chain appears in the sequencing data of a study of shared clonotypes between healthy human individuals. Study-wide results and limits: For naive CD4 cells, roughly 5% of clonotypes were shared across several donors. Generation probability values for non-shared clonotypes were lower than those for clonotypes shared by all four donors.

A remark on this clone: Its specificity is unknown.

Repertoires were generated with immunoSEQ multiplex PCR, while TCRdb's copy carries only in-frame clones and drops some. The repertoire consists of approximately 110,000 clones, with 65% to 75% occurring once and the leading ten covering approximately 23%. CDR3 size: 16 residues. CDR1 and CDR2 from the germline V gene are MGHRA and YSYEKL. Trimming cost V 1 base and J 4 bases, with 15 bases left between them. None of the donors, who were healthy HIV-negative adults, had recently had acute infections or vaccinations. CD8 memory merged CD45RO+ cells and CCR7-negative CD45RA+ TemRA cells into one population.

The sequencing input was memory CD8+ T cells sorted from blood. Described subset: CD45RO+ cells pooled with CCR7-negative TemRA cells. This chain uses TRBV4-1 with TRBJ2-3; D remains unclear. This TCR derives from a woman aged 25 to 39 in good health. CDR3 region: CASSQGSSHFADTQYF. DNA of the CDR3: TGCGCCAGCAGCCAAGGTTCTAGTCACTTCGCAGATACGCAGTATTTT.